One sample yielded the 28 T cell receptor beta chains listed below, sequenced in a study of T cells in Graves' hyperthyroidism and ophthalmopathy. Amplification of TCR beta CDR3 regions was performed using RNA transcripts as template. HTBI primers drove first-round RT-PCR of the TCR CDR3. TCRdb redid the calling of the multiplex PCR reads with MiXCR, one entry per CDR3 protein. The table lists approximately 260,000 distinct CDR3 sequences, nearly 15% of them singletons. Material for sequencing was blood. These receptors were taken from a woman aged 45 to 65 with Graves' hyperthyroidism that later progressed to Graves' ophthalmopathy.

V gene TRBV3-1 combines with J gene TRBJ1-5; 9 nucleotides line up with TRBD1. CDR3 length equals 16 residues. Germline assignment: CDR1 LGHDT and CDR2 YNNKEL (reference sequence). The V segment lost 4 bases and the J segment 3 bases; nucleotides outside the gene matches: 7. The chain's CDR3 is CASSPRTGATNQPQHF. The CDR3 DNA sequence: TGTGCCAGCAGCCCCCGGACAGGGGCGACCAATCAGCCCCAGCATTTT.

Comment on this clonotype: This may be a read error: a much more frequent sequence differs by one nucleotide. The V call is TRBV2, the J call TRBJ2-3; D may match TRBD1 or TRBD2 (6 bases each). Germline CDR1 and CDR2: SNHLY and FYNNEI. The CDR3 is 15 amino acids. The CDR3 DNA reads TGTGCCAGCAGTGAAAGGGGGGTCGGCACAGGTACGCAGTATTTT. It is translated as CASSERGVGTGTQYF. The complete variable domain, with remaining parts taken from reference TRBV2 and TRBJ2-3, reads EPEVTQTPSHQVTQMGQEVILRCVPISNHLYFYWYRQILGQKVEFLVSFYNNEISEKSEIFDDQFSVERPDGSNFTLKIRSTKLEDSAMYFCASSERGVGTGTQYFGPGTRLTVL.

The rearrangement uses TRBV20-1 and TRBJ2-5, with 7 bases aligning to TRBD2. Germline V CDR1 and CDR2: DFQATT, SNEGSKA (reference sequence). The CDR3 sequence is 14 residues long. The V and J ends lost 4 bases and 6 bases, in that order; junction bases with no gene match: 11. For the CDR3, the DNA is TGCAGTGCTACAAGGACTAGTACAACGAAGACCCAGTACTTC. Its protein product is CSATRTSTTKTQYF.

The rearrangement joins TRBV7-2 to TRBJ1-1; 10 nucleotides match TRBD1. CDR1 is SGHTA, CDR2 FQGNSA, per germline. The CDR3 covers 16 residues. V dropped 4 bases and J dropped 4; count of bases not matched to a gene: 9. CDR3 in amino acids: CASSWGTGATGTEAFF. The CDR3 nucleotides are TGTGCCAGCAGCTGGGGGACAGGGGCGACGGGCACTGAAGCTTTCTTT.

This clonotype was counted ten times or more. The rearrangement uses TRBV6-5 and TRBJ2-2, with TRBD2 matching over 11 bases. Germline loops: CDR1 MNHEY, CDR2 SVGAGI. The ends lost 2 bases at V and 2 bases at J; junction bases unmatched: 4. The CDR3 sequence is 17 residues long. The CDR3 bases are TGTGCCAGCAGTTACCACGGGACTAGCGGAAACACCGGGGAGCTGTTTTTT. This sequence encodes CASSYHGTSGNTGELFF.

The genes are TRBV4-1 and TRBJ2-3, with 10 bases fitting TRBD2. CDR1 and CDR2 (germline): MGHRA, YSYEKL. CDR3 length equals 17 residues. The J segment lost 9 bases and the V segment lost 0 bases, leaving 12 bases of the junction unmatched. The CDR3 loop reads CASSQEQLAGATGTQYF. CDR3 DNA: TGCGCCAGCAGCCAAGAACAGCTAGCGGGAGCCACCGGAACGCAGTATTTT.

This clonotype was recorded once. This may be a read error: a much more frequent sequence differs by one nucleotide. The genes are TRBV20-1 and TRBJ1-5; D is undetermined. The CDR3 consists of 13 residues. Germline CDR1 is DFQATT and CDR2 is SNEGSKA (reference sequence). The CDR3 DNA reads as TGCAGTGCTAGAGTGTCAGCCGATCAGCCCCAGCGTTTT. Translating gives CSARVSADQPQRF.

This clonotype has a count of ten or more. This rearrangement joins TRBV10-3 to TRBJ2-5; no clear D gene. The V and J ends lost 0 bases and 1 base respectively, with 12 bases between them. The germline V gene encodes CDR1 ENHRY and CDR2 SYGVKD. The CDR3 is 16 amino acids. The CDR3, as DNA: TGTGCCATCAGTGAGTCGATAGCCCTAGGCCAAGAGACCCAGTACTTC. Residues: CAISESIALGQETQYF.

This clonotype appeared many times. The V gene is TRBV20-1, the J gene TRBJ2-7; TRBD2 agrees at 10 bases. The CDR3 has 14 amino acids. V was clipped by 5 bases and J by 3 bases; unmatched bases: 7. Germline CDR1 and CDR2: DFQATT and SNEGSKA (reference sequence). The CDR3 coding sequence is TGCAGTGCTGTGCCCGGGACTAGCGTCTACGAGCAGTACTTC. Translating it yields CSAVPGTSVYEQYF.

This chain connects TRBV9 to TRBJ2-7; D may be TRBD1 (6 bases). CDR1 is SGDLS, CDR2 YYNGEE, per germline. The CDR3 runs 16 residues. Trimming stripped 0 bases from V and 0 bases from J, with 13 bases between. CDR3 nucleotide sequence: TGTGCCAGCAGCGTAGGTAAAGGGGGAGACTCCTACGAGCAGTACTTC. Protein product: CASSVGKGGDSYEQYF.

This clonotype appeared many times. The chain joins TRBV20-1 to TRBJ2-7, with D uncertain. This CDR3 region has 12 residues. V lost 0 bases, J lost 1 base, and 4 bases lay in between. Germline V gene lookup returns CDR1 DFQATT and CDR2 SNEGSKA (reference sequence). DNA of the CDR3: TGCAGTGCTAGAGATCAATCCTACGAGCAGTACTTC. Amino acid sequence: CSARDQSYEQYF.

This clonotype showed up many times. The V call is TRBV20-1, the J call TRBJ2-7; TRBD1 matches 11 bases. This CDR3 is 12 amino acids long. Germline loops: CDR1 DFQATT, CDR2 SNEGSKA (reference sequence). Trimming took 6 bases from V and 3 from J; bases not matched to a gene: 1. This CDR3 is CSAGTGGYEQYF. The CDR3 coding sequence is TGCAGTGCCGGGACAGGGGGCTACGAGCAGTACTTC.

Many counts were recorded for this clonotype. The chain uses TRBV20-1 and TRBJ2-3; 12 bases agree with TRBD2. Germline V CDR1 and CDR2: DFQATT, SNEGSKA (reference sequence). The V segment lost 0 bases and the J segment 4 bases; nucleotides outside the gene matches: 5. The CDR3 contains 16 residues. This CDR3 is CSARDQTSGSPDTQYF. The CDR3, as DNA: TGCAGTGCTAGAGATCAGACTAGCGGGAGTCCAGATACGCAGTATTTT.

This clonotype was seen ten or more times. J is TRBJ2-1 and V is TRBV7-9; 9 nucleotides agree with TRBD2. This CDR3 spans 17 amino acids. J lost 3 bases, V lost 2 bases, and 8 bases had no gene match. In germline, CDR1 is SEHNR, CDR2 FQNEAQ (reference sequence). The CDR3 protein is CASSLNSGSYSYNEQFF. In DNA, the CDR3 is TGTGCCAGCAGCTTAAATAGCGGGAGTTATAGCTACAATGAGCAGTTCTTC.

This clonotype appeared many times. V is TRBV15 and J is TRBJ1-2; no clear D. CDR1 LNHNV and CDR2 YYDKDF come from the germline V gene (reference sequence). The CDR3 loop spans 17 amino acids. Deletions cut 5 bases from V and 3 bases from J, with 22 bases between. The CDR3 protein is CATSPPGFRQAHYGYTF. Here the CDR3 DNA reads TGTGCCACCAGCCCTCCCGGGTTCAGACAAGCCCACTATGGCTACACCTTC.

The CDR3 protein is CASSPTDPATDTQYF. The DNA of the CDR3 is TGTGCCAGCAGTCCGACAGACCCTGCCACAGATACGCAGTATTTT. The chain joins TRBV11-1 to TRBJ2-3; TRBD1 might be the D (5 bases). The length of the CDR3 is 15 residues. CDR1 is SGHAT and CDR2 is FQDESV in the germline V gene (reference sequence). V was cut by 6 bases and J by 2 bases, with 15 bases left in between.

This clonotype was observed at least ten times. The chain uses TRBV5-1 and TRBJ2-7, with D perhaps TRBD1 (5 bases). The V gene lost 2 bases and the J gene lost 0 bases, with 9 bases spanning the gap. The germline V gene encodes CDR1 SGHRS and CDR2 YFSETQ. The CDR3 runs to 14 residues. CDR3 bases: TGCGCCAGCAGCTTAACAGGACCCTCCTACGAGCAGTACTTC. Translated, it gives CASSLTGPSYEQYF. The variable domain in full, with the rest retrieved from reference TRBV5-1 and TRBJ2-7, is KAGVTQTPRYLIKTRGQQVTLSCSPISGHRSVSWYQQTPGQGLQFLFEYFSETQRNKGNFPGRFSGRQFSNSRSEMNVSTLELGDSALYLCASSLTGPSYEQYFGPGTRLTVT.

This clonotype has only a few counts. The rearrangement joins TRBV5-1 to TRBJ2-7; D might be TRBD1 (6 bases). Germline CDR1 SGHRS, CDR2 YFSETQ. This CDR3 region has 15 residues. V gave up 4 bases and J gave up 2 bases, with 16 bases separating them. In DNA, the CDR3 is TGCGCCAGCAGCGTACGGACAGCTGACCCCTACGAGCAGTACTTC. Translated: CASSVRTADPYEQYF. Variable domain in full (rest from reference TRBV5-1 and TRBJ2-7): KAGVTQTPRYLIKTRGQQVTLSCSPISGHRSVSWYQQTPGQGLQFLFEYFSETQRNKGNFPGRFSGRQFSNSRSEMNVSTLELGDSALYLCASSVRTADPYEQYFGPGTRLTVT.

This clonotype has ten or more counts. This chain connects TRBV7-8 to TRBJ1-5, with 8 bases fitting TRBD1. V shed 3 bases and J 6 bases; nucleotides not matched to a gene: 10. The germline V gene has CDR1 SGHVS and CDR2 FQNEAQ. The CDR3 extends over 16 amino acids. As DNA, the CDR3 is TGTGCCAGCAGCTTGACTCAGGGGGCCCCGATTCAGCCCCAGCATTTT. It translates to CASSLTQGAPIQPQHF.

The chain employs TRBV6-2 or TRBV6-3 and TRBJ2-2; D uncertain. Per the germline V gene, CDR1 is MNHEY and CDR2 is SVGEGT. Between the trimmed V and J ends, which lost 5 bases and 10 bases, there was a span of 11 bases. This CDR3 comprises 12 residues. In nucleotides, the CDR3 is TGTGCCAGCAGTGTTTTTCTGGCGGAGCTGTTTTTT. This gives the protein CASSVFLAELFF.

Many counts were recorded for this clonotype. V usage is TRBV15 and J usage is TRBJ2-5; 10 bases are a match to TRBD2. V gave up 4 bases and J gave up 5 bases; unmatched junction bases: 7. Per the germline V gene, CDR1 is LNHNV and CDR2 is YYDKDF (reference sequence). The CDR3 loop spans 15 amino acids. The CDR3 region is CATSTLAGDGETQYF. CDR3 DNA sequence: TGTGCCACCAGCACCCTAGCGGGAGACGGGGAGACCCAGTACTTC.

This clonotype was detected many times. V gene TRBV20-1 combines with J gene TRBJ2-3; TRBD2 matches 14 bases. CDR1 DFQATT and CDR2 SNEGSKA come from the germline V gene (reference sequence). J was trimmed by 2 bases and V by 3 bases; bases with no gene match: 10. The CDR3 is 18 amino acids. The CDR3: CSARGLAGERAITDTQYF. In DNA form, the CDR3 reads TGCAGTGCTAGGGGACTAGCGGGAGAAAGGGCCATCACAGATACGCAGTATTTT.

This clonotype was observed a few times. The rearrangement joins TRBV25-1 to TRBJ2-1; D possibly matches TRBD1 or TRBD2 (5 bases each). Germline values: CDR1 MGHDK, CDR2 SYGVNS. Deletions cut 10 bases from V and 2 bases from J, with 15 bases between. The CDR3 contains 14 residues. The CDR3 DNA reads TGTGCCACCCAGCCCGAGGGGCCCTACAATGAGCAGTTCTTC. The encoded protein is CATQPEGPYNEQFF.

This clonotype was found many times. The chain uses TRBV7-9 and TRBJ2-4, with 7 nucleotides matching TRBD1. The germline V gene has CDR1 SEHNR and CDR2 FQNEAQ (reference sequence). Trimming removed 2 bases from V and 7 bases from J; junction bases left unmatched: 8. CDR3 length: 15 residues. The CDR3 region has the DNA TGTGCCAGCAGCTTAAAGGGACAGTATGGGAACATTCAGTACTTC. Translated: CASSLKGQYGNIQYF.

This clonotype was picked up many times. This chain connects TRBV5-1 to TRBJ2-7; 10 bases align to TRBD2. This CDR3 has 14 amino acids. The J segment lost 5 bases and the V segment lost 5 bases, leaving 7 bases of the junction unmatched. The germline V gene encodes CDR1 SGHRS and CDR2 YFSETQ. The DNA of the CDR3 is TGCGCCAGCAGGACCGGGACTAGCGACAACGAGCAGTACTTC. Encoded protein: CASRTGTSDNEQYF.

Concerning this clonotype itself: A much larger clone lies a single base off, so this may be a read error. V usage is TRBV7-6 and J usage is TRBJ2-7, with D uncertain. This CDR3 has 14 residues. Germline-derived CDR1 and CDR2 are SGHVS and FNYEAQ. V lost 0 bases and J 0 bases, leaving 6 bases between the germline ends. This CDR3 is CASSLAEISYEQYF. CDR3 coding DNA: TGTGCCAGCAGCTTAGCGGAAATCTCCTACGAGCAGTACTTC.

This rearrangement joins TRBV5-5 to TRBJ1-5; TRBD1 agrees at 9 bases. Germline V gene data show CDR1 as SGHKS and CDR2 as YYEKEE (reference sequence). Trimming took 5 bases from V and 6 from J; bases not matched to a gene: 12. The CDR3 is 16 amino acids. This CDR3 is CASRPRDRETGQPQHF. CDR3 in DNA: TGTGCCAGCAGACCCCGGGACAGGGAAACCGGTCAGCCCCAGCATTTT.

The DNA of the CDR3 is TGTGCCAGCAGTTTCGGGTCTGGAAACACCATATATTTT. Amino acids: CASSFGSGNTIYF. This sequence joins TRBV7-9 and TRBJ1-3, with D hard to call. CDR1 and CDR2 from the germline V gene are SEHNR and FQNEAQ (reference sequence). This CDR3 is 13 amino acids long. The ends were cut back, 6 bases at V and 1 base at J, with 7 bases in the middle. The entire variable domain, with the rest obtained from reference TRBV7-9 and TRBJ1-3, is as follows: DTGVSQNPRHKITKRGQNVTFRCDPISEHNRLYWYRQTLGQGPEFLTYFQNEAQLEKSRLLSDRFSAERPKGSFSTLEIQRTEQGDSAMYLCASSFGSGNTIYFGEGSWLTVV.